The 10 T cell receptor beta chains below all came from one sample that was sequenced in a study of blood T cell repertoires in COVID-19. This table comes from immunoSEQ multiplex PCR, and its TCRdb copy is limited to in-frame clones, with some not included. Of some 160,000 clones in the sample, around 85% were seen once. The sequenced sample was PBMCs or T cells enriched from blood (not recorded which). Source of these receptors: a woman between 35 and 50 years old who had recovered from COVID-19.

The V and J genes are TRBV5-1 and TRBJ1-2; D uncertain. Looked up from germline, CDR1 is SGHRS and CDR2 is YFSETQ. V was shortened by 2 bases and J by 8 bases, with 13 bases between the two germline ends. The CDR3 covers 13 residues. The CDR3 region has the DNA TGCGCCAGCAGCTTTTTCGGGTTTAGAGGCTACACCTTC. Its protein is CASSFFGFRGYTF.

This sequence joins TRBV27 and TRBJ1-1; D is perhaps TRBD1 (5 bases). Germline V gene sequence: CDR1 MNHEY, CDR2 SMNVEV (reference sequence). This CDR3 has 14 amino acids. The V gene lost 7 bases and the J gene lost 2 bases, with 14 bases spanning the gap. CDR3 sequence reads: CASTTGPENTEAFF. Here the CDR3 DNA reads TGTGCCAGCACCACAGGCCCCGAAAACACTGAAGCTTTCTTT.

The chain carries TRBV9 and TRBJ1-2; D call uncertain. The germline V gene has CDR1 SGDLS and CDR2 YYNGEE. The CDR3 has 14 amino acids. Deletions cut 0 bases from V and 8 bases from J, with 14 bases between. CDR3 DNA sequence: TGTGCCAGCAGCGTAGCTCCCGGAGCGGGGGGCTACACCTTC. It translates to CASSVAPGAGGYTF.

The chain joins TRBV27 to TRBJ2-6, with 8 positions matching TRBD1. V lost 4 bases to trimming and J lost 0 bases; unmatched junction nucleotides: 5. Per germline, CDR1 MNHEY and CDR2 SMNVEV (reference sequence). The CDR3 is made up of 17 amino acids. CDR3 DNA: TGTGCCAGCAGTTCCTTGGACAGGGTCTCTGGGGCCAACGTCCTGACTTTC. It translates to CASSSLDRVSGANVLTF.

The chain links TRBV18 to TRBJ2-1, with D maybe TRBD1 (6 bases). Germline V lookup: CDR1 KGHSH, CDR2 LQKENI. Deletions cut 0 bases from V and 8 bases from J, with 14 bases between. This CDR3 region has 15 residues. CDR3 bases: TGTGCCAGCTCACCACCCGGGTACAGGGTTGATGAGCAGTTCTTC. Encoded protein: CASSPPGYRVDEQFF.

CDR3 protein: CASRSLLIVGAYNEQFF. The CDR3 region has the DNA TGTGCAAGTCGCTCCCTCCTAATAGTAGGGGCCTACAATGAGCAGTTCTTC. J is TRBJ2-1 and V is TRBV12-2; the table names TRBD1, a call not compared with the DNA. TRBV12-2 constitutes a pseudogene. The CDR3 loop spans 17 amino acids.

The chain employs TRBV30 and TRBJ2-2; D may be TRBD2 (6 bases). The CDR3 runs 13 residues. From germline, CDR1 is GTSNPN and CDR2 SVGIG (reference sequence). V dropped 7 bases and J dropped 8 bases, with 17 bases sitting between them. The CDR3 region has the DNA TGTGCCTTAATCCGGAGGGGCGGGGGGGAGCTGTTTTTT. Translation gives CALIRRGGGELFF. Together with reference TRBV30 and TRBJ2-2, the CDR3 gives the full variable domain: SQTIHQWPATLVQPVGSPLSLECTVEGTSNPNLYWYRQAAGRGLQLLFYSVGIGQISSEVPQNLSASRPQDRQFILSSKKLLLSDSGFYLCALIRRGGGELFFGEGSRLTVL.

The chain has TRBV10-3 and TRBJ1-2, with 9 bases fitting TRBD1. Germline V CDR1 and CDR2: ENHRY, SYGVKD. J lost 2 bases, V lost 2 bases, and 0 bases had no gene match. This CDR3 spans 14 amino acids. The CDR3 bases are TGTGCCATCAGTGAGGGGACAGGGAACTATGGCTACACCTTC. It specifies CAISEGTGNYGYTF.

The chain links TRBV2 to TRBJ1-6; tentative D call: TRBD1 (6 bases). This CDR3 is 15 amino acids long. V was trimmed by 8 bases and J by 7 bases, leaving 18 bases between them. From germline, CDR1 is SNHLY and CDR2 FYNNEI. The CDR3 region has the DNA TGTGCCAGCGCCGGCGGGGGGCAGGGGAATTCACCCCTCCACTTT. Translated: CASAGGGQGNSPLHF.

The chain couples TRBV3-1 (or the pseudogene TRBV3-2) to TRBJ2-1, with D unresolved. The CDR3 sequence is 14 residues long. The ends were cut back, 2 bases at V and 7 bases at J, with 12 bases in the middle. The germline gives CDR1 LGHDT, CDR2 YNNKEL (reference sequence). The CDR3 DNA sequence: TGTGCCAGCAGCCAAAGCGTGGTCGGGAATGAGCAGTTCTTC. Residues: CASSQSVVGNEQFF.